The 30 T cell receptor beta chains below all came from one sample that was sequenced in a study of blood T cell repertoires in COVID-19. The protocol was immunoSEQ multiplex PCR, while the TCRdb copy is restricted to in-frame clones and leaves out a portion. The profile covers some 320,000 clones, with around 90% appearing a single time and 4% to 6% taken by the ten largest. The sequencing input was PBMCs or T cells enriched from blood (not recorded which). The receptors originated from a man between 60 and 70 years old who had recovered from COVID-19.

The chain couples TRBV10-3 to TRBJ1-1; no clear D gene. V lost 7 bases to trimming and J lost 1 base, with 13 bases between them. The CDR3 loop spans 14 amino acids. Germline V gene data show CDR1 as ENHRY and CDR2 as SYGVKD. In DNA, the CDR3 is TGTGCCATCACTAAACGGGAGGAGAACACTGAAGCTTTCTTT. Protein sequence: CAITKREENTEAFF.

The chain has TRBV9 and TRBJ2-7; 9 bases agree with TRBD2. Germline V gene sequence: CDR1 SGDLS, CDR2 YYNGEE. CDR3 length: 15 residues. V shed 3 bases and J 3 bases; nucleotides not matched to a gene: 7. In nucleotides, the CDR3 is TGTGCCAGCAGCGGCGGTATAGCGGGAGACTACGAGCAGTACTTC. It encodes CASSGGIAGDYEQYF. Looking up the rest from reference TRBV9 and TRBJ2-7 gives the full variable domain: DSGVTQTPKHLITATGQRVTLRCSPRSGDLSVYWYQQSLDQGLQFLIQYYNGEERAKGNILERFSAQQFPDLHSELNLSSLELGDSALYFCASSGGIAGDYEQYFGPGTRLTVT.

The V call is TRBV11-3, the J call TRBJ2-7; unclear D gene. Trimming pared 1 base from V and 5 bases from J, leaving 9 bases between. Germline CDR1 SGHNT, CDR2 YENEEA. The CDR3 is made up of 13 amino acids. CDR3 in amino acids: CASSLGVLDEQYF. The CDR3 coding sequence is TGTGCCAGCAGCTTAGGAGTTCTTGACGAGCAGTACTTC. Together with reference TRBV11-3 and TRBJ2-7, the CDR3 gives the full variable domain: EAGVVQSPRYKIIEKKQPVAFWCNPISGHNTLYWYLQNLGQGPELLIRYENEEAVDDSQLPKDRFSAERLKGVDSTLKIQPAELGDSAVYLCASSLGVLDEQYFGPGTRLTVT.

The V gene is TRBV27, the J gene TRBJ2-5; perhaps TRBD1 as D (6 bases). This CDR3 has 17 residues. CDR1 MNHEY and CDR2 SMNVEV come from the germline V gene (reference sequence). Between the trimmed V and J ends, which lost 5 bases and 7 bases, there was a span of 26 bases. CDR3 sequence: CASSLINPQTGFGTQYF. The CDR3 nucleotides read TGTGCCAGCAGTCTCATTAACCCCCAAACAGGGTTCGGGACCCAGTACTTC.

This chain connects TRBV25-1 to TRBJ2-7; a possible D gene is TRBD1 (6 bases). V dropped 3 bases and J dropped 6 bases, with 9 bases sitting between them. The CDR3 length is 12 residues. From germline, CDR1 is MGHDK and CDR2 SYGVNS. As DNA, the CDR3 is TGTGCCAGCAGTGAGCAGGGGACCGAGCAGTACTTC. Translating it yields CASSEQGTEQYF.

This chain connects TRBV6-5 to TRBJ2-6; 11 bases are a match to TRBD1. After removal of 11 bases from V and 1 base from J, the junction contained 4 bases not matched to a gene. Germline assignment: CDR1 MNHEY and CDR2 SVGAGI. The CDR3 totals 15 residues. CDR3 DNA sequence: TGTGCCTTAGGACAGGGGGCGTCTGGGGCCAACGTCCTGACTTTC. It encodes CALGQGASGANVLTF.

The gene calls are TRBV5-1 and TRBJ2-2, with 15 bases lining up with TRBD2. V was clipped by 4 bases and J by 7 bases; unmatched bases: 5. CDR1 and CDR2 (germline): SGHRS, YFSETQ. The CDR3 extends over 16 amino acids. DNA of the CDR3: TGCGCCAGCAGCGCCGGACTAGCGGGAGGGGTCGGGGAGCTGTTTTTT. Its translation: CASSAGLAGGVGELFF.

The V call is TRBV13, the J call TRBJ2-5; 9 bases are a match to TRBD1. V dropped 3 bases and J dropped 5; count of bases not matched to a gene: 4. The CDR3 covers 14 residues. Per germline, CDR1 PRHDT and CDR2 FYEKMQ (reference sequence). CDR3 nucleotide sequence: TGTGCCAGCAGCTTGGGACAGGGATGGGAGACCCAGTACTTC. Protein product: CASSLGQGWETQYF.

DNA for the CDR3: TGTGCCAGCAGCCAGGGACAGGGCCCTTATAATGAAAAACTGTTTTTT. It encodes CASSQGQGPYNEKLFF. The rearrangement uses TRBV5-4 and TRBJ1-4, with TRBD1 matching 9 bases. The CDR3 sequence is 16 residues long. The J segment lost 4 bases and the V segment lost 4 bases, leaving 8 bases of the junction unmatched. Germline V gene data show CDR1 as SGHNT and CDR2 as YYREEE (reference sequence).

CDR3 coding DNA: TGCAGCGTACTGGGGCGGGGTAGCACAGATACGCAGTATTTT. Translating it yields CSVLGRGSTDTQYF. J is TRBJ2-3 and V is TRBV29-1; D might be TRBD2 (6 bases). V was trimmed by 6 bases and J by 0 bases, leaving 13 bases between them. The germline V gene encodes CDR1 SQVTM and CDR2 ANQGSEA. The CDR3 is 14 amino acids.

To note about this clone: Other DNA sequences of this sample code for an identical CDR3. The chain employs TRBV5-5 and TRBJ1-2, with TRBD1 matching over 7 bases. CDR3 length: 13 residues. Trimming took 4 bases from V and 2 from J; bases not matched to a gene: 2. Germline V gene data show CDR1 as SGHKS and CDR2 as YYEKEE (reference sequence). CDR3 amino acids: CASSPDRNYGYTF. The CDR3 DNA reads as TGTGCCAGCAGCCCGGACAGGAACTATGGCTACACCTTC.

This chain's CDR3 is CASSPGIAGYNEQFF. Written as DNA, the CDR3 is TGTGCCAGCTCACCCGGGATAGCCGGTTACAATGAGCAGTTCTTC. The gene calls are TRBV18 and TRBJ2-1; D perhaps matches TRBD2 (5 bases). The germline V gene encodes CDR1 KGHSH and CDR2 LQKENI. The CDR3 spans 15 residues. V lost 3 bases and J 4 bases, leaving 13 bases between the germline ends.

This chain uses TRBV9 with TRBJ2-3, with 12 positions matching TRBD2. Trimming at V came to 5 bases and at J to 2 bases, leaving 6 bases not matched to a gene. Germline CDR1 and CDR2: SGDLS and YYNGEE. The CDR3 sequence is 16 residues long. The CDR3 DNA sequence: TGTGCCAGCAGTTCTAGCGGGAGGGACCTCACAGATACGCAGTATTTT. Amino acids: CASSSSGRDLTDTQYF.

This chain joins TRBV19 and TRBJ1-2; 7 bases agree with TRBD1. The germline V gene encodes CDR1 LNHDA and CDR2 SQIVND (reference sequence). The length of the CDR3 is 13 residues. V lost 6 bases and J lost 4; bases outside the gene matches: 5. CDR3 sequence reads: CASRRQGPYGYTF. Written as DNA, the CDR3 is TGTGCCAGTAGGAGACAGGGCCCCTATGGCTACACCTTC.

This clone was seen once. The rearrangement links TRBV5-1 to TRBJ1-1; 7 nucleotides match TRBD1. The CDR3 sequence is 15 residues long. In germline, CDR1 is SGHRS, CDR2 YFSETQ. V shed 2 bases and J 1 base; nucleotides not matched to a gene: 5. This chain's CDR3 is CASSFSAGGNTEAFF. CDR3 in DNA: TGCGCCAGCAGCTTTTCGGCAGGGGGGAACACTGAAGCTTTCTTT.

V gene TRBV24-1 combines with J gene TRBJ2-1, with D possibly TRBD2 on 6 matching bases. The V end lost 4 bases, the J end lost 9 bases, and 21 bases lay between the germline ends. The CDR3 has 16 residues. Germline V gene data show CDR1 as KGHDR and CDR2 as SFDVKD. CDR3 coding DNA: TGTGCCACCAGTGAGGGCGGGACTGGCCCCGGGGGTGAGCAGTTCTTC. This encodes CATSEGGTGPGGEQFF.

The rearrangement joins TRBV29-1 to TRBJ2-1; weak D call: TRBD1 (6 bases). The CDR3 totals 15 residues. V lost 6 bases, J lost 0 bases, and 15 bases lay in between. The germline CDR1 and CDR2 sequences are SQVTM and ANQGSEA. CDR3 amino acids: CSVTRTASSYNEQFF. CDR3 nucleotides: TGCAGCGTCACCCGGACAGCGAGCTCCTACAATGAGCAGTTCTTC.

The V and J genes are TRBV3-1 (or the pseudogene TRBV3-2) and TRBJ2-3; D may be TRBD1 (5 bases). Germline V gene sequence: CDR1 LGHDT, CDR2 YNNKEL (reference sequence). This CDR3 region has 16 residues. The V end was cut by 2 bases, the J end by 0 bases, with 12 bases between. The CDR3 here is CASSQKRGTSTDTQYF. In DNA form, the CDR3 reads TGTGCCAGCAGCCAAAAAAGGGGAACTAGCACAGATACGCAGTATTTT.

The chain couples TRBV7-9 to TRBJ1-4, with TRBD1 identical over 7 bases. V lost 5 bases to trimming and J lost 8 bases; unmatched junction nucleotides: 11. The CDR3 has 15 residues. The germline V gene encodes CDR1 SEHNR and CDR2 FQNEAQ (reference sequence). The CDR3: CASSLWDSRVEKLFF. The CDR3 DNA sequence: TGTGCCAGCAGCCTCTGGGACAGTCGGGTAGAAAAACTGTTTTTT. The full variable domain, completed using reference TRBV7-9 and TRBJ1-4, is DTGVSQNPRHKITKRGQNVTFRCDPISEHNRLYWYRQTLGQGPEFLTYFQNEAQLEKSRLLSDRFSAERPKGSFSTLEIQRTEQGDSAMYLCASSLWDSRVEKLFFGSGTQLSVL.

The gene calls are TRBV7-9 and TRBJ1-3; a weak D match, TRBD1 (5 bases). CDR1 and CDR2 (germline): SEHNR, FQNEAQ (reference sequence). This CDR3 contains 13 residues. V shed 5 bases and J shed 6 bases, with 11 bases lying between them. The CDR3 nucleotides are TGTGCCAGCAGCCCGGACAACTTAAACACCATATATTTT. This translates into CASSPDNLNTIYF. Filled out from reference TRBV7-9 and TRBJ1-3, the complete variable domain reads DTGVSQNPRHKITKRGQNVTFRCDPISEHNRLYWYRQTLGQGPEFLTYFQNEAQLEKSRLLSDRFSAERPKGSFSTLEIQRTEQGDSAMYLCASSPDNLNTIYFGEGSWLTVV.

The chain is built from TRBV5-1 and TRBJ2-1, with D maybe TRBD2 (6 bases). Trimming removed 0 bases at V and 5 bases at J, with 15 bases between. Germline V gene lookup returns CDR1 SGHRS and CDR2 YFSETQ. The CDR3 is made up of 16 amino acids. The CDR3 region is CASSLVSGALNNEQFF. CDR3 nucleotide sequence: TGCGCCAGCAGCTTGGTGTCGGGAGCCCTTAACAATGAGCAGTTCTTC.

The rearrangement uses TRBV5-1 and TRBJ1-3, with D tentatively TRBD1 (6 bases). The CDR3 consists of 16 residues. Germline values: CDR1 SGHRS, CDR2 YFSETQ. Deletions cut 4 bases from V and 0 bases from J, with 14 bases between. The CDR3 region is CASSPGGQRSGNTIYF. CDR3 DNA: TGCGCCAGCAGCCCCGGTGGACAGCGCTCTGGAAACACCATATATTTT. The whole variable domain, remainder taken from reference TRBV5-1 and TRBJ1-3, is KAGVTQTPRYLIKTRGQQVTLSCSPISGHRSVSWYQQTPGQGLQFLFEYFSETQRNKGNFPGRFSGRQFSNSRSEMNVSTLELGDSALYLCASSPGGQRSGNTIYFGEGSWLTVV.

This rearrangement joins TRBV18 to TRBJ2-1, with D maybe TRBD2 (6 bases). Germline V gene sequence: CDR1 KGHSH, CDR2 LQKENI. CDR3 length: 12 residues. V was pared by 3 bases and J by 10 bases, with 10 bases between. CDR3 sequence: CASSPTRREQFF. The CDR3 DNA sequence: TGTGCCAGCTCACCGACTAGACGAGAGCAGTTCTTC.

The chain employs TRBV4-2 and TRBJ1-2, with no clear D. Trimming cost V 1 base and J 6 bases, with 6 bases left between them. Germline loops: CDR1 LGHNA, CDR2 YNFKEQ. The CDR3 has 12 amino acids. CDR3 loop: CASSQAPDGYTF. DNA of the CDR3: TGTGCCAGCAGCCAAGCTCCCGATGGCTACACCTTC.

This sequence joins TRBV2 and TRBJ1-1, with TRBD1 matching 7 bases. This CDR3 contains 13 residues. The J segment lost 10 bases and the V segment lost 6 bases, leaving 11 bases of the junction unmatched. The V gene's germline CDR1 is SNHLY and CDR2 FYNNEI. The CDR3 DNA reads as TGTGCCAGCAGGAGGGGGCGCCTCAATCGAGCTTTCTTT. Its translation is CASRRGRLNRAFF.

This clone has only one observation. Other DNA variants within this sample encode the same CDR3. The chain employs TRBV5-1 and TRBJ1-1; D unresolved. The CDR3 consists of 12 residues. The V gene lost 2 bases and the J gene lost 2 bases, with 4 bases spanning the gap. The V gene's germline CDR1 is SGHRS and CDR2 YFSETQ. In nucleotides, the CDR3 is TGCGCCAGCAGCTTATCTAACACTGAAGCTTTCTTT. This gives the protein CASSLSNTEAFF.

The CDR3 protein is CASSRSDRGHNSPLHF. The CDR3 DNA is TGTGCCAGCAGCCGTTCCGACAGGGGCCATAATTCACCCCTCCACTTT. The gene calls are TRBV3-1 (or the pseudogene TRBV3-2) and TRBJ1-6, with 8 bases identical to TRBD1. Germline CDR1 reads LGHDT; CDR2 reads YNNKEL (reference sequence). The CDR3 has 16 amino acids. J lost 5 bases, V lost 4 bases, and 7 bases had no gene match.

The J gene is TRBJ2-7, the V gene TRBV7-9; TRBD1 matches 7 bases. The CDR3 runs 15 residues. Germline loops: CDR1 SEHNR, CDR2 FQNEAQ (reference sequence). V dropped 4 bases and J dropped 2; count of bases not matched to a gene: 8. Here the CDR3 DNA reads TGTGCCAGCAGCTCGACCCGGGACAGCCCCTACGAGCAGTACTTC. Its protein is CASSSTRDSPYEQYF.

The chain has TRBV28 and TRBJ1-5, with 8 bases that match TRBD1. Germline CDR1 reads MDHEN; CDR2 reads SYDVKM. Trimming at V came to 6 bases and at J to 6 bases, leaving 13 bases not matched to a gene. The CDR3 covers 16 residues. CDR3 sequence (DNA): TGTGCCAGCAGCTCCCCTACGACAGGGGACGGTCAGCCCCAGCATTTT. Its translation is CASSSPTTGDGQPQHF.

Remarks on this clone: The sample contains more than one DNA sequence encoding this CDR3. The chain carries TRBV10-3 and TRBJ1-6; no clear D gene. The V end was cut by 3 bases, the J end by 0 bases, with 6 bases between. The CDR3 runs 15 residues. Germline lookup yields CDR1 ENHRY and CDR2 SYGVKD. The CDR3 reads CAISDRSSYNSPLHF. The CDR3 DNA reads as TGTGCCATCAGTGACCGGAGCTCCTATAATTCACCCCTCCACTTT.